The subject of this entry is one T cell receptor (beta chain). The sample originates from a study of shared clonotypes between healthy human individuals. Libraries were prepared by immunoSEQ multiplex PCR; TCRdb keeps only in-frame clonotypes and omits some of them. The repertoire holds 2 million to 2.5 million clones, with 93% as singletons. Trimming took 6 bases from V and 8 from J, leaving 11 bases between them. This CDR3 has 12 residues. Germline V gene lookup returns CDR1 SEHNR and CDR2 FQNEAQ (reference sequence). Terminally differentiated effector memory CD45RA+ cells were left out of the naive CD8 fraction, which was CD45RO-negative and positively selected for CCR7.

The source material was naive CD8+ T cells from PBMCs. The origin of this receptor is a man aged 18 to 30 in good health. Some clones in this sample may be carry-over from other donors' samples. This rearrangement joins TRBV7-9 to TRBJ2-1; D might be TRBD2 (5 bases). The CDR3 DNA reads as TGTGCCAGCAGGGGCCTCGGGGATGAGCAGTTCTTC. Encoded protein: CASRGLGDEQFF.